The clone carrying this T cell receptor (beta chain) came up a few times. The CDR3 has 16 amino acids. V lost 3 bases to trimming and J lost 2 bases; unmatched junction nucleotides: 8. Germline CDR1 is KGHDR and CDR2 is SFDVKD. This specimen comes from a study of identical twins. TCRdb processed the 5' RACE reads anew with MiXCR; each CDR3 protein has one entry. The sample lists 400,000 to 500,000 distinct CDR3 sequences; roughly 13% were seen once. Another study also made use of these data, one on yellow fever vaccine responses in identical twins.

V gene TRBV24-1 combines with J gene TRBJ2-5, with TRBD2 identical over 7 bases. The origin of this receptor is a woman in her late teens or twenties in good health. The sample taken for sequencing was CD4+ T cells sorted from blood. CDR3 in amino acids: CATSDGAGIRQETQYF. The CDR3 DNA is TGTGCCACCAGTGATGGAGCGGGGATACGTCAAGAGACCCAGTACTTC.